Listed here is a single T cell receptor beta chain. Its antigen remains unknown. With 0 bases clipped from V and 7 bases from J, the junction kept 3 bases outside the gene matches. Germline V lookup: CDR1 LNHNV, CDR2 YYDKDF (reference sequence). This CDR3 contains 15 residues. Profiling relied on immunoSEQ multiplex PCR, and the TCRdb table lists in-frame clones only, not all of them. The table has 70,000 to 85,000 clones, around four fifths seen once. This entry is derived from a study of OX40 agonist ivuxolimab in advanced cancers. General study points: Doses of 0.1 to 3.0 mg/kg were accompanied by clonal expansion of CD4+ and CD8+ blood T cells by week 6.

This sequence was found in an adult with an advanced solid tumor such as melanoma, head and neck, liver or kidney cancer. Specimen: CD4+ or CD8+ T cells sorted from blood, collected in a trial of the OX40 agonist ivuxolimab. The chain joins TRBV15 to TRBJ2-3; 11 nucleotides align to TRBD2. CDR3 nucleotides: TGTGCCACCAGCAGAGATTCTAGCGGGGGGAATACGCAGTATTTT. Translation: CATSRDSSGGNTQYF.